This T cell receptor beta chain was documented in a study of T cell changes during pregnancy in multiple sclerosis. Profiled with immunoSEQ multiplex PCR; TCRdb holds only in-frame clones, not every one. The sample has about 110,000 clones, more than 85% seen once. The CDR3 extends over 16 amino acids. J lost 7 bases, V lost 2 bases, and 10 bases had no gene match. The germline gives CDR1 SGHDN, CDR2 FVKESK. This chain links TRBV14 with TRBJ2-3, with 9 bases aligning to TRBD1. Here the sequenced sample was peripheral blood, taken in the third trimester of pregnancy. This TCR was recovered from a female donor with multiple sclerosis, enrolled in a pregnancy study. CDR3: CASSQFHRGPVYTQYF. The CDR3 nucleotides read TGTGCCAGCAGCCAATTCCACAGGGGGCCGGTGTATACGCAGTATTTT. The whole variable domain, remainder taken from reference TRBV14 and TRBJ2-3, is EAGVTQFPSHSVIEKGQTVTLRCDPISGHDNLYWYRRVMGKEIKFLLHFVKESKQDESGMPNNRFLAERTGGTYSTLKVQPAELEDSGVYFCASSQFHRGPVYTQYFGPGTRLTVL.